What follows are 4 T cell receptor beta chains derived from one specimen sequenced in a study of T cell responses to AZD1222 COVID-19 vaccine. The method was immunoSEQ multiplex PCR; TCRdb's version includes in-frame clones alone and lacks a portion of them. The sample lists under 150,000 clones; about nine tenths were seen once. The material was peripheral blood, obtained 28 days after the second AZD1222 dose. Source of these receptors: an adult who received the AZD1222 COVID-19 vaccine.

The rearrangement links TRBV5-1 to TRBJ1-1; weak D call: TRBD1 (6 bases). V was pared by 5 bases and J by 0 bases, with 14 bases between. CDR3 length: 15 amino acids. Per germline, CDR1 SGHRS and CDR2 YFSETQ. As DNA, the CDR3 is TGCGCCAGCAGACCAACCGGGACAATGAACACTGAAGCTTTCTTT. Translation gives CASRPTGTMNTEAFF.

The chain joins TRBV19 to TRBJ1-5; D gene unclear. The germline V gene has CDR1 LNHDA and CDR2 SQIVND (reference sequence). V was trimmed by 3 bases and J by 0 bases, leaving 6 bases between them. CDR3 length: 14 amino acids. CDR3 nucleotides: TGTGCCAGTAGTATGCAGGATAGCAATCAGCCCCAGCATTTT. This sequence encodes CASSMQDSNQPQHF.

The chain recombines TRBV11-2 with TRBJ1-2; 7 nucleotides line up with TRBD1. The germline gives CDR1 SGHAT, CDR2 FQNNGV. Losses at the gene ends were 1 base for V and 7 bases for J; bases not matched to a gene: 9. The CDR3 has 15 residues. The CDR3 DNA reads TGTGCCAGCAGCTTAGCCATTACAGGGGTCGGTGGCTACACCTTC. Protein sequence: CASSLAITGVGGYTF.

This chain connects TRBV19 to TRBJ1-4, with 8 bases fitting TRBD1. The CDR3 length is 15 residues. V shed 7 bases and J 8 bases; nucleotides not matched to a gene: 12. Per the germline V gene, CDR1 is LNHDA and CDR2 is SQIVND (reference sequence). The CDR3 bases are TGTGCCAGTAATCATGGGACAGGTTTCGTCGAAAAACTGTTTTTT. It specifies CASNHGTGFVEKLFF.